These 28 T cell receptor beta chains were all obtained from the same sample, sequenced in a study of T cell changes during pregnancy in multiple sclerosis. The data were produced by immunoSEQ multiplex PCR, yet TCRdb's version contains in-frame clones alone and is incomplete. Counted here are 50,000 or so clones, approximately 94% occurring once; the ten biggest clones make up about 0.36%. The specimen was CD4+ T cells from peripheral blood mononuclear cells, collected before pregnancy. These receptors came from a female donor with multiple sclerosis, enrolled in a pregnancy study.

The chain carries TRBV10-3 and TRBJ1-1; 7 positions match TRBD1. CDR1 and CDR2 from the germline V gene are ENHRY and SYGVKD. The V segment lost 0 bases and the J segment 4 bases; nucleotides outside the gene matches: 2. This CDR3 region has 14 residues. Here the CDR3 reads CAISESDRTTEAFF. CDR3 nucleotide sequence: TGTGCCATCAGTGAGTCGGACAGGACCACTGAAGCTTTCTTT.

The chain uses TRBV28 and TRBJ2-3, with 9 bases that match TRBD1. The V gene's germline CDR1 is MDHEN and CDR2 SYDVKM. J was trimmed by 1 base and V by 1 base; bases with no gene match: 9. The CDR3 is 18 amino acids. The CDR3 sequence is CASSLYGWTGEGTDTQYF. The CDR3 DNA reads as TGTGCCAGCAGTTTATATGGTTGGACAGGGGAAGGCACAGATACGCAGTATTTT.

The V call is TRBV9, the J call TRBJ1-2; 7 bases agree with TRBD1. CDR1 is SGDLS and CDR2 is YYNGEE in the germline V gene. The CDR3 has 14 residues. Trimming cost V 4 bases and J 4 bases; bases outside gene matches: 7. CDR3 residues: CASSPGDSVYGYTF. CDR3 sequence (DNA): TGTGCCAGCAGCCCAGGGGACAGCGTCTATGGCTACACCTTC.

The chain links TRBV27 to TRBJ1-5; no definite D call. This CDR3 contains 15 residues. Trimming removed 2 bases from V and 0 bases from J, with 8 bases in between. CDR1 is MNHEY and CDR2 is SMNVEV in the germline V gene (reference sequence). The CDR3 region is CASSLGLNSNQPQHF. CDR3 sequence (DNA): TGTGCCAGCAGTTTAGGGCTTAATAGCAATCAGCCCCAGCATTTT.

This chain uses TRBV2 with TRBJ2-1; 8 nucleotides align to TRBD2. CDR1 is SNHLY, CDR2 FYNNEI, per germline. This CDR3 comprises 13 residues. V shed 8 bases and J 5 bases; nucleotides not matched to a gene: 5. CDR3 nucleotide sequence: TGTGCCAGCCGACTAGCGCGAGACAATGAGCAGTTCTTC. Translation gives CASRLARDNEQFF.

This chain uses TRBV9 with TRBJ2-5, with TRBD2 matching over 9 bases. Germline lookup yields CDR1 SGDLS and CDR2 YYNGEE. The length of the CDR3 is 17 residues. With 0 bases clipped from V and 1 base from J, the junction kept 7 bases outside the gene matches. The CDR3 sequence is CASSVGFAGGLQETQYF. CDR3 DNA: TGTGCCAGCAGCGTAGGTTTCGCGGGAGGGCTCCAAGAGACCCAGTACTTC.

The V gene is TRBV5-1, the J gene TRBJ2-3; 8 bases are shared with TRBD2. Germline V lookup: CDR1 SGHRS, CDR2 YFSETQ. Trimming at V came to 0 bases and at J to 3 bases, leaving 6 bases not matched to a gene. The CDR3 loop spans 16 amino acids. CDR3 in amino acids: CASSLGAGVGTDTQYF. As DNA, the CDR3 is TGCGCCAGCAGCTTGGGAGCGGGAGTAGGAACAGATACGCAGTATTTT.

CDR3 sequence reads: CASSPGTAGLAGKYF. The CDR3 coding sequence is TGCGCCAGCAGCCCCGGGACAGCGGGACTAGCGGGAAAGTACTTC. This rearrangement joins TRBV5-1 to TRBJ2-7, with 13 nucleotides matching TRBD2. This CDR3 contains 15 residues. Trimming cost V 4 bases and J 11 bases; bases outside gene matches: 12. The germline V gene encodes CDR1 SGHRS and CDR2 YFSETQ.

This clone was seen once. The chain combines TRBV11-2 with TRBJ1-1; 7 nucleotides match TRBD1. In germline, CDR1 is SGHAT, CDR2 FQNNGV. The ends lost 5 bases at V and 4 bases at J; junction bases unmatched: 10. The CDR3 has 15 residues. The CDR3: CASSPVPGGGTEAFF. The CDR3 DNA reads TGTGCCAGCAGCCCAGTTCCAGGGGGAGGCACTGAAGCTTTCTTT.

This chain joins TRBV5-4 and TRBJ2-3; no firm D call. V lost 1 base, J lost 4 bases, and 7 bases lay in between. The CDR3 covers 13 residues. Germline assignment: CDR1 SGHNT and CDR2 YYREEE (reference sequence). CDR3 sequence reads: CASSLPNSDTQYF. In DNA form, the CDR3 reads TGTGCCAGCAGCTTGCCCAACTCAGATACGCAGTATTTT.

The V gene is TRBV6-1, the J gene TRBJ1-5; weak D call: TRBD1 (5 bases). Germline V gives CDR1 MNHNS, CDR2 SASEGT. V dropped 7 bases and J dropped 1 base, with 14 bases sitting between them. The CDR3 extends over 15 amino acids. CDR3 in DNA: TGTGCCAGCACTGGGGGGGGTACGAGCAATCAGCCCCAGCATTTT. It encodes CASTGGGTSNQPQHF.

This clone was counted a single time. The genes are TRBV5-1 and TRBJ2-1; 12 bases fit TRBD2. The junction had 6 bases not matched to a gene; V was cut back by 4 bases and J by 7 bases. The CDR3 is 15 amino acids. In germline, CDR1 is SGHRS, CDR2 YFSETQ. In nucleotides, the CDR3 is TGCGCCAGCAGCGTGACTAGCGGGAGAGGGAATGAGCAGTTCTTC. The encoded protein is CASSVTSGRGNEQFF.

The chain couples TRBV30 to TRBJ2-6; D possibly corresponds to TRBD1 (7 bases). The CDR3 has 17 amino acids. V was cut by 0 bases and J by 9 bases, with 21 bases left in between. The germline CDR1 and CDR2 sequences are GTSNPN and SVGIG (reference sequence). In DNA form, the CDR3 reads TGTGCCTGGAGTGTAGCAGGGGGGTCGTATAGGGTCAACGTCCTGACTTTC. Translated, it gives CAWSVAGGSYRVNVLTF. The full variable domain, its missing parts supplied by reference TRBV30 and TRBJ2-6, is SQTIHQWPATLVQPVGSPLSLECTVEGTSNPNLYWYRQAAGRGLQLLFYSVGIGQISSEVPQNLSASRPQDRQFILSSKKLLLSDSGFYLCAWSVAGGSYRVNVLTFGAGSRLTVL.

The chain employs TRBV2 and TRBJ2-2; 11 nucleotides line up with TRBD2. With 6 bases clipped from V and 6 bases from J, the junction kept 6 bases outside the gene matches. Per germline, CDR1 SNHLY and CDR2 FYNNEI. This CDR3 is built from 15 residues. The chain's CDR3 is CASRTTSGIAGELFF. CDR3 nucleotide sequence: TGTGCCAGCAGAACGACTAGCGGGATTGCCGGGGAGCTGTTTTTT.

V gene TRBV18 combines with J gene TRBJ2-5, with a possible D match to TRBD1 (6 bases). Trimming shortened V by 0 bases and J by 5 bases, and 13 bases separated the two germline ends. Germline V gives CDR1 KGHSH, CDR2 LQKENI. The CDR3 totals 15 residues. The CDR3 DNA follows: TGTGCCAGCTCACCACCGGGCAGGGGTCGGGAGACCCAGTACTTC. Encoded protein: CASSPPGRGRETQYF.

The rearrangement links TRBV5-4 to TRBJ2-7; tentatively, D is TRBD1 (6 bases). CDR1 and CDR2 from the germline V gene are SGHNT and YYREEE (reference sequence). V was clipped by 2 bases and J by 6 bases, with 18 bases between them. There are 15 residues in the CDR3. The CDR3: CASSLAGAPPAEQYF. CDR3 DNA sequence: TGTGCCAGCAGCTTAGCAGGGGCCCCGCCCGCCGAGCAGTACTTC.

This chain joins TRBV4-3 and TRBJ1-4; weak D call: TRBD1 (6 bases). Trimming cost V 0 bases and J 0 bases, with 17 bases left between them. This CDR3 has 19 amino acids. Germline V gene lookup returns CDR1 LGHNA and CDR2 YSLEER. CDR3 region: CASSQDWGGRKPTNEKLFF. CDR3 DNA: TGCGCCAGCAGCCAAGATTGGGGGGGGCGGAAGCCAACTAATGAAAAACTGTTTTTT.

DNA for the CDR3: TGTGCCAGCAGTGAATCGGGTAGCGGAGATACGCAGTATTTT. Translated: CASSESGSGDTQYF. The chain couples TRBV6-1 to TRBJ2-3, with a tentative D call TRBD2 (6 bases). The V and J ends lost 2 bases and 5 bases respectively, with 11 bases between them. Germline values: CDR1 MNHNS, CDR2 SASEGT. CDR3 length: 14 residues.

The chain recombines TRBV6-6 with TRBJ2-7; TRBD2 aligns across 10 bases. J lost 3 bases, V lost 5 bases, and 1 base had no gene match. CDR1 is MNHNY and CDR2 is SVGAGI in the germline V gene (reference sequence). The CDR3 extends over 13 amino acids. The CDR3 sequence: CASSQREGYEQYF. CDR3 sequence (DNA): TGTGCCAGCAGTCAGCGGGAGGGCTACGAGCAGTACTTC.

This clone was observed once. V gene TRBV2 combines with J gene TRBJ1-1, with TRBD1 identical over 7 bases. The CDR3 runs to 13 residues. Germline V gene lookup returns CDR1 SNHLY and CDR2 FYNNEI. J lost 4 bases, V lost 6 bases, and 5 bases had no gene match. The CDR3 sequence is CASRTGLGTEAFF. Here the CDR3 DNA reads TGTGCCAGCAGGACAGGGTTGGGCACTGAAGCTTTCTTT.

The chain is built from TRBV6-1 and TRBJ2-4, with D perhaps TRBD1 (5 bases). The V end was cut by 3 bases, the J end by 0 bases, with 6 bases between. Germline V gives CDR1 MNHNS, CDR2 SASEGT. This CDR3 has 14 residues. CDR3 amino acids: CASSDRVAKNIQYF. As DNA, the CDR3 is TGTGCCAGCAGTGACAGGGTAGCCAAAAACATTCAGTACTTC.

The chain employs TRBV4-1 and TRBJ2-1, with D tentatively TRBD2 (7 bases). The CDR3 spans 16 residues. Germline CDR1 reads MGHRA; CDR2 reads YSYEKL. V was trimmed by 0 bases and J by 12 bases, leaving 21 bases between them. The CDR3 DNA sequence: TGCGCCAGCAGCCAAGAGGGGGGGCTATCCTTATCACGGCAGTTCTTC. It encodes CASSQEGGLSLSRQFF.

The CDR3 here is CASKGPGPEAFF. DNA for the CDR3: TGTGCCAGCAAGGGGCCTGGACCTGAAGCTTTCTTT. The chain couples TRBV2 to TRBJ1-1; a weak D match, TRBD1 (5 bases). Between the trimmed V and J ends, which lost 7 bases and 6 bases, there was a span of 12 bases. CDR3 size: 12 residues. Germline V gives CDR1 SNHLY, CDR2 FYNNEI.

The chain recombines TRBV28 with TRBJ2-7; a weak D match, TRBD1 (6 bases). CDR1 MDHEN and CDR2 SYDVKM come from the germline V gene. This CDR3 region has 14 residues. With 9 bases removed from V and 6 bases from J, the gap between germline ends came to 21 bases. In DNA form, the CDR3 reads TGTGCCAGTGGATTACAGGGTGGGTCGCGCGAGCAGTACTTC. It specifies CASGLQGGSREQYF.

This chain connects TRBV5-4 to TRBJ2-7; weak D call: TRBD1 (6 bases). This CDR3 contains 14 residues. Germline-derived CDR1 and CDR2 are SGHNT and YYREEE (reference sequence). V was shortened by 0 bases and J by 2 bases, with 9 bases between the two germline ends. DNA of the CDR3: TGTGCCAGCAGCTTGGTGGGGGCGACCTACGAGCAGTACTTC. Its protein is CASSLVGATYEQYF.

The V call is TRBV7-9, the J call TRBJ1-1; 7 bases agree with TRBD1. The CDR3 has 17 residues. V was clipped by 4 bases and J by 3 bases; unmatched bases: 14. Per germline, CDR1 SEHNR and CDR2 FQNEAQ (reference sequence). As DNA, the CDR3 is TGTGCCAGCAGCTCGATAAGGTTCGACAGGGTACACACTGAAGCTTTCTTT. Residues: CASSSIRFDRVHTEAFF.

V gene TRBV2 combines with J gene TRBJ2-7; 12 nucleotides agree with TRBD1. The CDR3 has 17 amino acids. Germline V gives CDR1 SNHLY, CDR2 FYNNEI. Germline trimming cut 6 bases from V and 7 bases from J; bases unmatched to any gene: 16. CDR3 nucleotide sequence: TGTGCCAGCAGGAAATCAAAGGGGGGGACAGGGGGCCAGGAGCAGTACTTC. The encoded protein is CASRKSKGGTGGQEQYF.

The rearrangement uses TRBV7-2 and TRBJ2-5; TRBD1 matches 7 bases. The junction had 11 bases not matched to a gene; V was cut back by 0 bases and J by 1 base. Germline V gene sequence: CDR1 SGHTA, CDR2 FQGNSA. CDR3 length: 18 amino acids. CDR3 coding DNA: TGTGCCAGCAGCTTAGCGCTCCGGGCGACAGGGCTCCAAGAGACCCAGTACTTC. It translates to CASSLALRATGLQETQYF.